This is a list of T cell receptor beta chains from one sample in a study of blood T cell repertoires in COVID-19. The repertoire was sequenced with immunoSEQ multiplex PCR; TCRdb's copy has only in-frame clones and lacks some. The data show some 110,000 clones, roughly 80% seen once. Sequences were obtained from peripheral blood. These receptors were collected from a woman aged 70-85 years with acute or convalescent COVID-19. Each CDR3 is given with its conserved first and last residue. Fields, in order: D gene, V gene, clone size, CDR3 length, J gene, CDR3 DNA, CDR3 protein. D genes are given only for firm matches. The listing skips clone size in some rows; elsewhere it reads once, few, many or a size class.

D gene: TRBD1; V gene: TRBV7-8; clone size: NA; CDR3 length: 15; J gene: TRBJ1-1; CDR3 DNA: TGTGCCAGCAGCTTTCTTACAGGGGGGATCACTGAAGCTTTCTTT; CDR3 protein: CASSFLTGGITEAFF
D gene: TRBD1; V gene: TRBV7-9; clone size: NA; CDR3 length: 14; J gene: TRBJ2-7; CDR3 DNA: TGTGCCAGCAGCTATGGACAGGTTGGGGACGAGCAGTACTTC; CDR3 protein: CASSYGQVGDEQYF
D gene: NA; V gene: TRBV6-5; clone size: NA; CDR3 length: 13; J gene: TRBJ1-3; CDR3 DNA: TGTGCCAGCAGCCAGGGTTTCGGAAACACCATATATTTT; CDR3 protein: CASSQGFGNTIYF
D gene: TRBD1; V gene: TRBV2; clone size: NA; CDR3 length: 14; J gene: TRBJ1-6; CDR3 DNA: TGTGCCACCAAAGAACAGGGGGTGAATTCACCCCTCCACTTT; CDR3 protein: CATKEQGVNSPLHF
D gene: NA; V gene: TRBV7-8; clone size: NA; CDR3 length: 14; J gene: TRBJ2-7; CDR3 DNA: TGTGCCAGCAGCACAGAACCAGTCTCCTACGAGCAGTACTTC; CDR3 protein: CASSTEPVSYEQYF
D gene: NA; V gene: TRBV19; clone size: NA; CDR3 length: 16; J gene: TRBJ2-2; CDR3 DNA: TGTGCCAGTAGCCCCAGGTTTAGGGGGAACACCGGGGAGCTGTTTTTT; CDR3 protein: CASSPRFRGNTGELFF
D gene: NA; V gene: TRBV5-8; clone size: once; CDR3 length: 19; J gene: TRBJ1-2; CDR3 DNA: TGTGCCAGCAGCCAGAACATGGCACGGTCGATGGAGGGGCTGTATGGCTACACCTTC; CDR3 protein: CASSQNMARSMEGLYGYTF
D gene: TRBD1; V gene: TRBV18; clone size: NA; CDR3 length: 15; J gene: TRBJ1-3; CDR3 DNA: TGTGCCAGCATCCCGGACAGGGCCTCTGGAAACACCATATATTTT; CDR3 protein: CASIPDRASGNTIYF
D gene: TRBD2; V gene: TRBV5-1; clone size: NA; CDR3 length: 14; J gene: TRBJ2-5; CDR3 DNA: TGCGCCAGCAGGCCGGGGGGGATACAAGAGACCCAGTACTTC; CDR3 protein: CASRPGGIQETQYF
D gene: NA; V gene: TRBV28; clone size: NA; CDR3 length: 15; J gene: TRBJ1-6; CDR3 DNA: TGTGCCAGCAGTTCGGACAAAAAAAGTCCTGCACCCCTCCACTTT; CDR3 protein: CASSSDKKSPAPLHF
D gene: TRBD1; V gene: TRBV5-1; clone size: once; CDR3 length: 15; J gene: TRBJ2-5; CDR3 DNA: TGCGCCAGCAGCGCGTCCGGGACAGGGGAAGAGACCCAGTACTTC; CDR3 protein: CASSASGTGEETQYF
D gene: NA; V gene: TRBV2; clone size: NA; CDR3 length: 15; J gene: TRBJ1-4; CDR3 DNA: TGTGCCAGCAGGAGTTCAGGGGCAACTAATGAAAAACTGTTTTTT; CDR3 protein: CASRSSGATNEKLFF